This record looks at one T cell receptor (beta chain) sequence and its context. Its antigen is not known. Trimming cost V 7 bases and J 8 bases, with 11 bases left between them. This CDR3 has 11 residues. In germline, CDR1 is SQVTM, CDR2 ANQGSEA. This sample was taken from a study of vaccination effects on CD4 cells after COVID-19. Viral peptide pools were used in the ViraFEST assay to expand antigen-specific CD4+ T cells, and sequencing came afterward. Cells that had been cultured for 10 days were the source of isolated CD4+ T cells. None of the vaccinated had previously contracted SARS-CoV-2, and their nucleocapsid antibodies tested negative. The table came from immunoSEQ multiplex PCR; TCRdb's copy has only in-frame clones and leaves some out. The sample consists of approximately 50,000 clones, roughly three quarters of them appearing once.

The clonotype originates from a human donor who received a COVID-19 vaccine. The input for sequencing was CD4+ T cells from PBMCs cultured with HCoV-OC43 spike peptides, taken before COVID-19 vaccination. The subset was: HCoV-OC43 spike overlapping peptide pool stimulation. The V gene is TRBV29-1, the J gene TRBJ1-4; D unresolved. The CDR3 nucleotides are TGCAGCGAGCAGGTGGGGGAAAAACTGTTTTTT. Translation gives CSEQVGEKLFF.